The 21 T cell receptor beta chains given below trace back to one sample, sequenced in a study of blood T cell repertoires in COVID-19 (dated by TCRdb to 2019 to 2021). The library came from the immunoSEQ multiplex PCR assay. The source is immuneACCESS, and TCRdb retained only in-frame sequences with V and J called. Part of the clones is not carried over; for the studies checked, unresolved V genes explain less than half of this, and the remainder is unexplained. The sample data list 45,000 or so clones, and 83% of these were observed just once. Of the sample, less than 9.5% is held by the ten largest clones. Sequencing used peripheral blood. The receptors come from a man of 80 years or more in a cohort sampled during active COVID-19.

This sequence joins TRBV29-1 and TRBJ2-1; 8 nucleotides line up with TRBD1. CDR1 is SQVTM, CDR2 ANQGSEA, per germline. The CDR3 is made up of 16 amino acids. After removal of 0 bases from V and 2 bases from J, the junction contained 6 bases not matched to a gene. CDR3 bases: TGCAGCGTTGAAGACCGGACAGGGTACCCCTACAATGAGCAGTTCTTC. Translation: CSVEDRTGYPYNEQFF.

The chain combines TRBV10-3 with TRBJ2-1, with D maybe TRBD1 (5 bases). The CDR3 spans 15 residues. The germline gives CDR1 ENHRY, CDR2 SYGVKD. Trimming removed 7 bases at V and 5 bases at J, with 18 bases between. CDR3 loop: CAITPGREVDNEQFF. DNA for the CDR3: TGTGCCATCACCCCGGGCAGGGAAGTAGACAATGAGCAGTTCTTC.

The chain links TRBV4-1 to TRBJ1-5; possibly TRBD1 for D (6 bases). Germline values: CDR1 MGHRA, CDR2 YSYEKL. Trimming took off 1 base at V and 4 bases at J, with 14 bases between the two ends. The CDR3 extends over 16 amino acids. CDR3 nucleotides: TGCGCCAGCAGCCAAGTTCGGGCCCAGGGGAATCAGCCCCAGCATTTT. It yields the protein CASSQVRAQGNQPQHF.

The chain carries TRBV7-2 and TRBJ1-2; 8 nucleotides match TRBD1. Germline V gene sequence: CDR1 SGHTA, CDR2 FQGNSA. The CDR3 covers 14 residues. The ends lost 3 bases at V and 7 bases at J; junction bases unmatched: 7. The CDR3 loop is CASSFQGQGIGYTF. Here the CDR3 DNA reads TGTGCCAGCAGCTTCCAAGGACAGGGCATTGGCTACACCTTC. The entire variable domain, with the rest obtained from reference TRBV7-2 and TRBJ1-2, is as follows: GAGVSQSPSNKVTEKGKDVELRCDPISGHTALYWYRQSLGQGLEFLIYFQGNSAPDKSGLPSDRFSAERTGGSVSTLTIQRTQQEDSAVYLCASSFQGQGIGYTFGSGTRLTVV.

In its sample, this clone was seen once. The gene calls are TRBV5-1 and TRBJ2-7; 7 bases are shared with TRBD1. The germline CDR1 and CDR2 sequences are SGHRS and YFSETQ. The ends lost 7 bases at V and 5 bases at J; junction bases unmatched: 12. The CDR3 consists of 14 residues. CDR3 residues: CASGNTHRGNEQYF. The DNA of the CDR3 is TGCGCCAGCGGAAACACCCACAGGGGCAACGAGCAGTACTTC.

This rearrangement joins TRBV19 to TRBJ1-6; perhaps TRBD1 as D (6 bases). This CDR3 comprises 16 residues. V shed 1 base and J shed 7 bases, with 14 bases lying between them. The germline V gene encodes CDR1 LNHDA and CDR2 SQIVND (reference sequence). In DNA form, the CDR3 reads TGTGCCAGTAGTATAGGGCAGGGGTATCTGAATTCACCCCTCCACTTT. It is translated as CASSIGQGYLNSPLHF.

CDR3 DNA: TGTGCCAGCAGCTTAGCCTCGGGGGAGACCCAGTACTTC. Translation gives CASSLASGETQYF. This rearrangement joins TRBV7-7 to TRBJ2-5, with D perhaps matching TRBD2 (5 bases). This CDR3 is 13 amino acids long. Looked up from germline, CDR1 is SSHAT and CDR2 is FNYEAQ (reference sequence). The V end was cut by 0 bases, the J end by 5 bases, with 7 bases between. Full variable domain (missing parts from reference TRBV7-7 and TRBJ2-5): GAGVSQSPRYKVTKRGQDVTLRCDPISSHATLYWYQQALGQGPEFLTYFNYEAQPDKSGLPSDRFSAERPEGSISTLTIQRTEQRDSAMYRCASSLASGETQYFGPGTRLLVL.

The chain carries TRBV7-8 and TRBJ2-4, with 16 nucleotides matching TRBD2. This CDR3 is built from 18 residues. The germline V gene encodes CDR1 SGHVS and CDR2 FQNEAQ. Trimming removed 5 bases from V and 1 base from J; junction bases left unmatched: 5. DNA of the CDR3: TGTGCCAGCAGCCCGGGACTAGCGGGAGGGCCTGCCAAAAACATTCAGTACTTC. Residues: CASSPGLAGGPAKNIQYF. Together with reference TRBV7-8 and TRBJ2-4, the CDR3 gives the full variable domain: GAGVSQSPRYKVAKRGQDVALRCDPISGHVSLFWYQQALGQGPEFLTYFQNEAQLDKSGLPSDRFFAERPEGSVSTLKIQRTQQEDSAVYLCASSPGLAGGPAKNIQYFGAGTRLSVL.

This clone was counted once. The genes are TRBV14 and TRBJ2-7, with 8 bases identical to TRBD2. Germline loops: CDR1 SGHDN, CDR2 FVKESK. CDR3 size: 15 residues. The trim removed 0 bases at V and 2 bases at J, leaving 3 bases unmatched. The CDR3 reads CASSQDPAGAYEQYF. CDR3 DNA: TGTGCCAGCAGCCAAGATCCAGCGGGGGCCTACGAGCAGTACTTC.

The rearrangement uses TRBV11-2 and TRBJ2-1; possible D gene TRBD2, 5 bases. V lost 5 bases to trimming and J lost 3 bases, with 14 bases between them. The length of the CDR3 is 15 residues. Germline V gene data show CDR1 as SGHAT and CDR2 as FQNNGV. The chain's CDR3 is CASSTHGGGYNEQFF. The CDR3 DNA reads as TGTGCCAGCAGCACACACGGCGGAGGCTACAATGAGCAGTTCTTC.

This clone was observed a single time. The rearrangement uses TRBV24-1 and TRBJ2-3; possible D gene TRBD2, 6 bases. The CDR3 contains 16 residues. Germline V CDR1 and CDR2: KGHDR, SFDVKD. Deletions cut 5 bases from V and 0 bases from J, with 14 bases between. The CDR3 sequence is CATSGGAGSSTDTQYF. CDR3 bases: TGTGCCACCAGTGGAGGGGCGGGGTCTAGCACAGATACGCAGTATTTT.

This chain connects TRBV6-5 to TRBJ1-5; a weak D match, TRBD1 (6 bases). The CDR3 sequence is 15 residues long. The V gene's germline CDR1 is MNHEY and CDR2 SVGAGI. The V end lost 6 bases, the J end lost 0 bases, and 12 bases lay between the germline ends. Here the CDR3 DNA reads TGTGCCAGCAGCCCCGGACAGTATAGCAATCAGCCCCAGCATTTT. It is translated as CASSPGQYSNQPQHF.

The chain has TRBV7-9 and TRBJ1-4; D not resolved. This CDR3 contains 15 residues. The V end was cut by 5 bases, the J end by 8 bases, with 18 bases between. Per the germline V gene, CDR1 is SEHNR and CDR2 is FQNEAQ (reference sequence). The CDR3 sequence: CASSPAAQRSEKLFF. The CDR3 DNA follows: TGTGCCAGCAGCCCCGCGGCGCAGCGATCCGAAAAACTGTTTTTT. The full variable domain, in which reference TRBV7-9 and TRBJ1-4 provide the parts outside the CDR3, is DTGVSQNPRHKITKRGQNVTFRCDPISEHNRLYWYRQTLGQGPEFLTYFQNEAQLEKSRLLSDRFSAERPKGSFSTLEIQRTEQGDSAMYLCASSPAAQRSEKLFFGSGTQLSVL.

The chain employs TRBV29-1 and TRBJ2-3; no firm D call. The CDR3 runs 14 residues. Germline loops: CDR1 SQVTM, CDR2 ANQGSEA. Trimming shortened V by 2 bases and J by 2 bases, and 11 bases separated the two germline ends. CDR3 loop: CSVEPTEYTDTQYF. The CDR3 nucleotides read TGCAGCGTTGAACCAACAGAGTACACAGATACGCAGTATTTT.

The chain couples TRBV6-5 to TRBJ1-5; no clear D. The CDR3 has 14 amino acids. Trimming took 5 bases from V and 5 from J, leaving 13 bases between them. CDR1 MNHEY and CDR2 SVGAGI come from the germline V gene. CDR3 sequence (DNA): TGTGCCAGCAGTCCCACCTCTCGCGATCAGCCCCAGCATTTT. This gives the protein CASSPTSRDQPQHF.

This clone was counted once. This rearrangement joins TRBV11-3 to TRBJ2-2; D is perhaps TRBD1 (6 bases). CDR1 and CDR2 from the germline V gene are SGHNT and YENEEA. This CDR3 has 13 residues. V was shortened by 5 bases and J by 6 bases, with 10 bases between the two germline ends. The CDR3 bases are TGTGCCAGCAGCCACAGGGTCTCCGGGGAGCTGTTTTTT. It yields the protein CASSHRVSGELFF.

The DNA for the CDR3 is TGTGCCAGTAGTGCCCCACAGGGAAAGGACTATGGCTACACCTTC. It specifies CASSAPQGKDYGYTF. J is TRBJ1-2 and V is TRBV19, with D tentatively TRBD1 (6 bases). The germline V and J ends were trimmed by 5 bases and 3 bases, with 16 bases remaining between them. CDR3 length equals 15 residues. Germline CDR1 and CDR2: LNHDA and SQIVND (reference sequence).

There are a few counts of this clone. The chain couples TRBV21-1 to TRBJ2-3; the tabulated D call, TRBD2, remains unverified against the DNA. TRBV21-1 is marked as a pseudogene. CDR3 size: 22 residues. CDR3 DNA: TGTGCCAGCAGCAATTTTCTGGCGGGTATGAGCGGTAGCGGGAGGCTTACAGATACGCAGTATTTT. This codes for CASSNFLAGMSGSGRLTDTQYF.

The chain has TRBV7-2 and TRBJ2-1, with 7 bases aligning to TRBD2. Germline trimming cut 2 bases from V and 5 bases from J; bases unmatched to any gene: 6. Germline-derived CDR1 and CDR2 are SGHTA and FQGNSA. There are 15 residues in the CDR3. The CDR3 nucleotides read TGTGCCAGCAGCTTACGCGGGAGTGTCAACAATGAGCAGTTCTTC. Its protein is CASSLRGSVNNEQFF.

This sequence joins TRBV6-5 and TRBJ2-7; the match to TRBD1 covers 7 bases. The CDR3 covers 14 residues. CDR1 and CDR2 from the germline V gene are MNHEY and SVGAGI. V trimming: 6 bases; J trimming: 6 bases; junction bases outside the gene matches: 11. The chain's CDR3 is CASRTGTAYGEQYF. CDR3 DNA sequence: TGTGCCAGCAGGACCGGGACAGCCTACGGCGAGCAGTACTTC.

The J gene is TRBJ1-6, the V gene TRBV5-1, with TRBD1 identical over 8 bases. Germline CDR1 SGHRS, CDR2 YFSETQ. The CDR3 extends over 14 amino acids. The junction had 3 bases not matched to a gene; V was cut back by 3 bases and J by 7 bases. The CDR3 nucleotides are TGCGCCAGCAGCTCGGGACAGGAGAATTCACCCCTCCACTTT. Translation gives CASSSGQENSPLHF.